The TCR beta chain under discussion was sequenced for a study of T cells in Graves' hyperthyroidism and ophthalmopathy. Study information: Peripheral blood collection took place at initial diagnosis, before any treatment. Whole-study results and caveats: Also found in blood were most expanded thyroid clonotypes above 0.001.

From germline, CDR1 is MDHEN and CDR2 SYDVKM. V shed 6 bases, J shed 2 bases, and the junction held 12 bases outside the gene matches. The CDR3 contains 17 residues. Patients with uncontrolled infections, other autoimmune diseases, pregnancy or lactation were excluded. Diagnostic decisions used clinical symptoms, serum thyroxine and TRAb, thyroid ultrasound and orbital computed tomography. This clonotype was picked up many times. Its antigen is unidentified. RNA transcripts served as the template for amplifying TCR beta CDR3 regions. HTBI primers were used for first-round RT-PCR of the TCR CDR3. MiXCR, run by TCRdb on the multiplex PCR reads, gives a single entry per CDR3 protein. This sample has around 340,000 distinct CDR3 sequences; 15% to 20% occur once, and the top ten carry 15% to 17%.

Source material: blood. V is TRBV28 and J is TRBJ2-7; 11 nucleotides line up with TRBD2. The source of this sequence is a woman between 40 and 55 years old with Graves' ophthalmopathy. CDR3 in amino acids: CASSPRGPSGGTYEQYF. CDR3 bases: TGTGCCAGCAGCCCCAGAGGTCCTAGCGGGGGGACCTACGAGCAGTACTTC.